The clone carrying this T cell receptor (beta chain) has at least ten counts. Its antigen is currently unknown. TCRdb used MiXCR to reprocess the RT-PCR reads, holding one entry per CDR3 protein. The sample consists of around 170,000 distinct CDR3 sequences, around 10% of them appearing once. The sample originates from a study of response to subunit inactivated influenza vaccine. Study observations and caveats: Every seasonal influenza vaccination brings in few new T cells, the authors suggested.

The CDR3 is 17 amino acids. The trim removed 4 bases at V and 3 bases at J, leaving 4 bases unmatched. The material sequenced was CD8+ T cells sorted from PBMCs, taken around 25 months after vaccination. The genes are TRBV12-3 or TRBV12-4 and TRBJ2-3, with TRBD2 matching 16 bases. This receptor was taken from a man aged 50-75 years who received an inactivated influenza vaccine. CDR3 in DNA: TGTGCCAGCAGTTCCGGGACTAGCGGGAGGGGGACAGATACGCAGTATTTT. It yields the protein CASSSGTSGRGTDTQYF.